Sequencing of this T cell receptor (beta chain) was carried out in a study of blood T cell repertoires in COVID-19. As for the study in general: Specimens from acute and convalescent COVID-19 originated in the United States, Italy and Spain.

Measured with immunoSEQ multiplex PCR; TCRdb has only the in-frame clones, and not every one. The repertoire consists of about 200,000 clones, with about 83% occurring once and the leading ten covering approximately 5%. V shed 2 bases, J shed 4 bases, and the junction held 4 bases outside the gene matches. Per the germline V gene, CDR1 is MDHEN and CDR2 is SYDVKM. This CDR3 spans 15 amino acids. Sequencing was done on a sample of PBMCs or T cells enriched from blood (not recorded which). The chain is built from TRBV28 and TRBJ2-5, with 10 bases fitting TRBD2. The source is a man aged 35-49 years with acute COVID-19. The chain's CDR3 is CASSLSLAGVETQYF. The DNA for the CDR3 is TGTGCCAGCAGTTTAAGCCTAGCGGGAGTAGAGACCCAGTACTTC.